This T cell receptor (beta chain) was documented in a study of PD-1 blockade in classical Hodgkin lymphoma. Overall study findings and caveats: Differences between repertoires have undefined causes, possibly disease activity or prior therapy. Reported baseline diversity: healthy donors highest, relapsed/refractory patients lowest.

Germline V lookup: CDR1 SGDLS, CDR2 YYNGEE. After removal of 2 bases from V and 4 bases from J, the junction contained 6 bases not matched to a gene. This CDR3 contains 15 residues. Generated by immunoSEQ multiplex PCR, the TCRdb table keeps only in-frame clones and is missing some. Among around 27,000 clones, about 89% were seen once, and the ten largest hold about 4%. Turning to this clone: The antigen is not known.

As for time point: newly diagnosed, previously untreated cHL patient sample. Comparison samples consisted of PBMCs from newly diagnosed, untreated classical Hodgkin lymphoma. Sample: peripheral blood mononuclear cells (PBMCs). This receptor was identified in a human donor with classical Hodgkin lymphoma. The gene calls are TRBV9 and TRBJ2-1; the match to TRBD2 covers 7 bases. The CDR3: CASSVSSGTYNEQFF. The CDR3 coding sequence is TGTGCCAGCAGCGTTTCTAGCGGCACATACAATGAGCAGTTCTTC. The whole variable domain, remainder taken from reference TRBV9 and TRBJ2-1, is DSGVTQTPKHLITATGQRVTLRCSPRSGDLSVYWYQQSLDQGLQFLIQYYNGEERAKGNILERFSAQQFPDLHSELNLSSLELGDSALYFCASSVSSGTYNEQFFGPGTRLTVL.